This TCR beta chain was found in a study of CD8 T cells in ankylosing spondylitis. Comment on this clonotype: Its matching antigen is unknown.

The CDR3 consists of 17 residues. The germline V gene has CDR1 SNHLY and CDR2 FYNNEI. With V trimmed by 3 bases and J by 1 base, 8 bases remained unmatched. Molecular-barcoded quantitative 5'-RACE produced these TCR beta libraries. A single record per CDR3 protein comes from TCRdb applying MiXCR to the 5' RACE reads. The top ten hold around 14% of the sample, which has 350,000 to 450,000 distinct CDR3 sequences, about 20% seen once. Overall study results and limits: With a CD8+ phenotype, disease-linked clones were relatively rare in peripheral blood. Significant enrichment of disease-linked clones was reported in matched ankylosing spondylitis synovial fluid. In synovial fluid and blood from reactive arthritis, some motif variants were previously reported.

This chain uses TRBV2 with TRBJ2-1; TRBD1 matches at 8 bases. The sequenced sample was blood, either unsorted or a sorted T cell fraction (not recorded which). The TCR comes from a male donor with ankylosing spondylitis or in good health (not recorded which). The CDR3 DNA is TGTGCCAGCAGTGACAGGGGGCCCCCACTTTCCTACAATGAGCAGTTCTTC. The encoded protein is CASSDRGPPLSYNEQFF.